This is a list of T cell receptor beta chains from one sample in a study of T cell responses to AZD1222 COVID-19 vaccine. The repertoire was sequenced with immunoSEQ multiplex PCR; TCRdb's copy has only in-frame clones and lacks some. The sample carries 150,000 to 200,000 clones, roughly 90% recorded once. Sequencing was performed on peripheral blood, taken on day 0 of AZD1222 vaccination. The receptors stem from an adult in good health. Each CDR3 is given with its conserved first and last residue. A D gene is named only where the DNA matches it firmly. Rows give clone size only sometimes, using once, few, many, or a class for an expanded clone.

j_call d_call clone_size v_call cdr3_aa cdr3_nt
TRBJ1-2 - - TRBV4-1 CASSPSTALNYGYTF TGCGCCAGCAGCCCCTCGACAGCCCTTAACTATGGCTACACCTTC
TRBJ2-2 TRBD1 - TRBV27 CASNRQGATGELFF TGTGCCAGCAATAGACAGGGGGCTACCGGGGAGCTGTTTTTT
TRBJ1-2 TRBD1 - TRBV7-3 CASSFRTGEGYTF TGTGCCAGCAGCTTTCGGACAGGGGAGGGCTACACCTTC
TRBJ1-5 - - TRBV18 CASSPLQVSNQPQHF TGTGCCAGCTCACCTCTGCAGGTTAGCAATCAGCCCCAGCATTTT
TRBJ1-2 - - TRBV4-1 CASSQVGGTSYYGYTF TGCGCCAGCAGCCAAGTAGGAGGTACAAGCTATTATGGCTACACCTTC
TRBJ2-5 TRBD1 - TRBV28 CASSFLDRGKETQYF TGTGCCAGCAGTTTCTTGGACAGGGGAAAGGAGACCCAGTACTTC
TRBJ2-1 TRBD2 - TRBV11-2 CASSLVTSGRPSSYNEQFF TGTGCCAGCAGCTTAGTAACTAGCGGGAGGCCGAGCTCCTACAATGAGCAGTTCTTC
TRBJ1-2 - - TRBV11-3 CASSLEDDGIYGYTF TGTGCCAGCAGCTTAGAGGACGACGGGATCTATGGCTACACCTTC
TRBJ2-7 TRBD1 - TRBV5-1 CASSWTGDEQYF TGCGCCAGCAGCTGGACAGGGGACGAGCAGTACTTC
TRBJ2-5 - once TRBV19 CASNHLGETQYF TGTGCCAGTAACCATCTGGGGGAGACCCAGTACTTC
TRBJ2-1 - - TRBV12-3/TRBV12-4 CASTLFGVNEQFF TGTGCCAGCACCCTTTTTGGGGTCAATGAGCAGTTCTTC
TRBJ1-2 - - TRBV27 CASSLGDNHGYTF TGTGCCAGCAGTTTGGGGGACAATCATGGCTACACCTTC
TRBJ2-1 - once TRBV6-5 CASSRDYRNEQFF TGTGCCAGCAGCAGAGACTATCGCAATGAGCAGTTCTTC
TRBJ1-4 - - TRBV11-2 CASSFRMEKLFF TGTGCCAGCAGCTTTAGGATGGAAAAACTGTTTTTT
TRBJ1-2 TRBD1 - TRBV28 CASRGDSFYGYTF TGTGCCAGCAGAGGGGACAGCTTCTATGGCTACACCTTC
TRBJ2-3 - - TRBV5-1 CASRAPTDTQYF TGCGCCAGCCGGGCCCCCACAGATACGCAGTATTTT
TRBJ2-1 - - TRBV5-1 CASSSLGTPRVNEQFF TGCGCCAGCAGCTCCCTCGGGACTCCTAGGGTCAATGAGCAGTTCTTC
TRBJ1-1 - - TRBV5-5 CASSLRGVEAFF TGTGCCAGCAGCTTGCGGGGAGTAGAGGCTTTCTTT
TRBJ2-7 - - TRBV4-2 CASSQVGGDAYEQYF TGTGCCAGCAGCCAAGTGGGGGGCGACGCTTACGAGCAGTACTTC
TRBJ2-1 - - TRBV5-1 CASSFRTNTNEQFF TGCGCCAGCAGCTTCCGGACCAACACGAATGAGCAGTTCTTC
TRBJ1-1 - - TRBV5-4 CASSLGRDGTEAFF TGTGCCAGCAGCTTGGGCAGGGACGGGACTGAAGCTTTCTTT
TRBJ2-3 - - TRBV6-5 CASSRGGNTDTQYF TGTGCCAGCAGTCGTGGGGGAAACACAGATACGCAGTATTTT
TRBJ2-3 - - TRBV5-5 CASSLSQGWGTDTQYF TGTGCCAGCAGCTTGTCTCAGGGGTGGGGGACAGATACGCAGTATTTT
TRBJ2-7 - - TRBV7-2 CASSLAPLGYEQYF TGTGCCAGCAGCTTAGCCCCCCTAGGGTACGAGCAGTACTTC
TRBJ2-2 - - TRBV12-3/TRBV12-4 CASSFRLTGELFF TGTGCCAGCAGTTTTCGCCTCACCGGGGAGCTGTTTTTT
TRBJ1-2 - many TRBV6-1 CASSEEEHRARRGYGYTF TGTGCCAGCAGTGAAGAGGAGCATAGGGCCCGCCGCGGGTATGGCTACACCTTC
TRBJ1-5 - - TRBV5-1 CASSLVGAGEGQPQHF TGCGCCAGCAGCTTGGTAGGGGCAGGAGAAGGTCAGCCCCAGCATTTT
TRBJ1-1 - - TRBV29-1 CSVEGTTRGNTEAFF TGCAGCGTTGAAGGTACAACACGGGGGAACACTGAAGCTTTCTTT
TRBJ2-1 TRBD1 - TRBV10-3 CAISGGFGQGNEQFF TGTGCCATCAGTGGAGGATTTGGACAGGGCAATGAGCAGTTCTTC
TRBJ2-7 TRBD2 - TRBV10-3 CAISEGLAGGFQNAYEQYF TGTGCCATCAGTGAGGGACTAGCGGGAGGATTTCAAAACGCCTACGAGCAGTACTTC
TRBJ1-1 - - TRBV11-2 CASSTRDGPEAFF TGTGCCAGCAGCACAAGGGACGGGCCTGAAGCTTTCTTT
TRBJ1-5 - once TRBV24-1 CATSEGGNQPQHF TGTGCCACCAGCGAGGGAGGCAATCAGCCCCAGCATTTT
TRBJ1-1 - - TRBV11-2 CASSPTENTEAFF TGTGCCAGCAGCCCGACTGAGAACACTGAAGCTTTCTTT
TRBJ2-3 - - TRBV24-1 CATSDRGQGVADTQYF TGTGCCACCAGTGACCGGGGGCAGGGAGTCGCAGATACGCAGTATTTT
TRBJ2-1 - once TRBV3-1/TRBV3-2 CASSQDQATYNEQFF TGTGCCAGCAGCCAAGACCAAGCGACCTACAATGAGCAGTTCTTC
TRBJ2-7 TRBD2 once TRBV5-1 CASSWTSGSGYEQYF TGCGCCAGCAGCTGGACTAGCGGGAGCGGATACGAGCAGTACTTC
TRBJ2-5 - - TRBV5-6 CASSSKSTQYF TGTGCCAGCAGCTCCAAATCGACCCAGTACTTC
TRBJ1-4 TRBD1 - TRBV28 CASSLFRGHGEKLFF TGTGCCAGCAGTTTATTCAGGGGGCATGGGGAAAAACTGTTTTTT
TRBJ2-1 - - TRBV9 CASSATGTTYNEQFF TGTGCCAGCAGCGCAACCGGGACCACATACAATGAGCAGTTCTTC
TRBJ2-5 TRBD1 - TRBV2 CASSGGQGQTQYF TGTGCCAGCAGTGGGGGACAGGGTCAGACCCAGTACTTC
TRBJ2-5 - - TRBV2 CASGGGETQYF TGTGCCAGCGGAGGAGGAGAGACCCAGTACTTC
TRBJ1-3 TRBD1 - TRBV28 CASKTGTGHSGNTIYF TGTGCCAGCAAAACCGGGACAGGTCACTCTGGAAACACCATATATTTT
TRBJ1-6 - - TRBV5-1 CASSLDSTGYSPLHF TGCGCCAGCAGCTTGGATTCGACAGGCTATTCACCCCTCCACTTT
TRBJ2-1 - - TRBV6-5 CASRPSSYNEQFF TGTGCCAGCAGACCTAGCAGCTACAATGAGCAGTTCTTC
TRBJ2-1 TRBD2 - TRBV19 CASSRTSGSNEQFF TGTGCCAGTAGCCGGACTAGCGGGAGCAATGAGCAGTTCTTC
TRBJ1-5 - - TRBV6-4 CASSETFHQPQHF TGTGCCAGCAGTGAAACCTTCCATCAGCCCCAGCATTTT
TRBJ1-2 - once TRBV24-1 CATRTPVGGYTF TGTGCCACTCGGACCCCGGTGGGAGGCTACACCTTC
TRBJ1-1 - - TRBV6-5 CASTTGFRAFF TGTGCCAGCACTACAGGGTTCCGGGCTTTCTTT
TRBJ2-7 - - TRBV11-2 CASSLVGGSAAYEQYF TGTGCCAGCAGCTTGGTAGGAGGAAGCGCGGCCTACGAGCAGTACTTC
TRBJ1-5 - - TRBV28 CASSGPGEYSNQPQHF TGTGCCAGCAGTGGACCAGGGGAGTATAGCAATCAGCCCCAGCATTTT
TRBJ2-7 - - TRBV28 CASSSPATGLTSYEQYF TGTGCCAGCAGTTCCCCCGCGACAGGACTTACCTCCTACGAGCAGTACTTC
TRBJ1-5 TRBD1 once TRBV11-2 CASSPVGQAQPQHF TGTGCCAGCAGCCCGGTAGGACAGGCGCAGCCCCAGCATTTT
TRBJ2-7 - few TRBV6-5 CASRVTGTYEQYF TGTGCCAGCAGGGTGACAGGTACCTACGAGCAGTACTTC
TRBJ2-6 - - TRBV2 CASSRGPLSGANVLTF TGTGCCAGCAGTCGGGGGCCGCTCTCTGGGGCCAACGTCCTGACTTTC
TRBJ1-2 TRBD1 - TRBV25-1 CASREGADTRYTF TGTGCCAGCAGGGAGGGGGCGGATACTCGCTACACCTTC
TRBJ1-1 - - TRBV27 CASSLLVGSTEAFF TGTGCCAGCAGTTTATTAGTAGGGTCCACTGAAGCTTTCTTT
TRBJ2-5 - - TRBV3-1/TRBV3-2 CASSQGRLGHQETQYF TGTGCCAGCAGCCAAGGAAGATTAGGTCATCAAGAGACCCAGTACTTC
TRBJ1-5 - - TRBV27 CASSPNRGVKGQPQHF TGTGCCAGCAGCCCCAACCGCGGGGTGAAAGGCCAGCCCCAGCATTTT
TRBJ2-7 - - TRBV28 CASSSTEGVVDEQYF TGTGCCAGCAGTTCCACCGAGGGGGTCGTCGACGAGCAGTACTTC
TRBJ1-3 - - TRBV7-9 CASSLMRTGGNTIYF TGTGCCAGCAGCTTAATGAGGACGGGGGGAAACACCATATATTTT